This TCR beta chain was documented in a study of spatial heterogeneity in lung cancer. General study findings and limits: Within tumors, counts of expanded alpha and beta TCRs tracked tumor mutation counts.

The time point denotes: sample taken at primary tumor resection. This clonotype came up many times. The antigen remains unidentified. Little can be read into the size of this beta chain, an off-target read in a library designed for alpha chains. Between the trimmed V and J ends, which lost 4 bases and 8 bases, there was a span of 11 bases. CDR3 size: 12 residues. TCRdb used MiXCR to reprocess the 5' RACE reads, holding one entry per CDR3 protein. Of about 5,100 distinct CDR3 sequences in the sample, around 6.8% are singletons; the top ten hold under 45%. This receptor was identified in a female donor with early-stage non-small cell lung cancer. The specimen was lung tumor tissue, collected at surgery. The chain carries TRBV12-3 or TRBV12-4 and TRBJ1-2, with TRBD1 as a possible D gene (6 bases). CDR3 residues: CASSSGTLGYTF. DNA of the CDR3: TGTGCCAGCAGTTCGGGGACATTAGGCTACACCTTC.